The 18 T cell receptor beta chains reported below all come from one sample, sequenced in a study of T-cell reconstitution after alpha-beta-depleted transplantation in children. The TCRbeta library incorporated unique molecular identifiers. Each CDR3 protein is one row after TCRdb ran MiXCR on the PCR reads. This table holds about 210,000 distinct CDR3 sequences, around a sixth found once. The sample consisted of PBMCs, mostly from graft donor cells, taken 360 days after TCRalphabeta/CD19-depleted stem cell transplant. The receptors were sampled from a male patient under 10 years old who had a stem cell transplant for acute lymphoblastic leukemia, so the T cells may come from the graft donor.

CDR3 DNA: TGTGCCAGCAGTTATGGGGGGCTACCCAATCCCTACGAGCAGTACTTC. Translation: CASSYGGLPNPYEQYF. V is TRBV6-5 and J is TRBJ2-7; D may correspond to TRBD1 or TRBD2 (6 bases each). The V and J ends lost 3 bases and 2 bases respectively, with 17 bases between them. The CDR3 spans 16 residues. Germline V gives CDR1 MNHEY, CDR2 SVGAGI.

This clonotype came up many times. V usage is TRBV5-4 and J usage is TRBJ2-7; 12 bases align to TRBD2. Trimming took 1 base from V and 3 from J; bases not matched to a gene: 5. The CDR3 length is 16 residues. Looked up from germline, CDR1 is SGHNT and CDR2 is YYREEE (reference sequence). This CDR3 reads CASSLPLAGGYYEQYF. CDR3 coding DNA: TGTGCCAGCAGCTTGCCTCTAGCGGGGGGGTACTACGAGCAGTACTTC.

This clonotype has more than one count but fewer than ten. The rearrangement joins TRBV29-1 to TRBJ1-1; D unclear. Deletions cut 6 bases from V and 4 bases from J, with 18 bases between. Germline CDR1 is SQVTM and CDR2 is ANQGSEA. The CDR3 has 14 amino acids. CDR3 region: CSVLPRQNPTEAFF. The DNA for the CDR3 is TGCAGCGTCCTCCCACGTCAGAACCCCACTGAAGCTTTCTTT.

CDR3 amino acids: CASSLGLAGAPPFDEQFF. In DNA form, the CDR3 reads TGTGCCAGCAGCTTGGGTCTAGCGGGGGCCCCCCCCTTCGATGAGCAGTTCTTC. The chain couples TRBV5-5 to TRBJ2-1, with 10 bases matching TRBD2. The CDR3 totals 18 residues. From germline, CDR1 is SGHKS and CDR2 YYEKEE (reference sequence). V trimming: 0 bases; J trimming: 8 bases; junction bases outside the gene matches: 14.

The V call is TRBV2, the J call TRBJ2-4; tentative D call: TRBD1 (5 bases). The CDR3 has 12 amino acids. In germline, CDR1 is SNHLY, CDR2 FYNNEI. V lost 6 bases and J 6 bases, leaving 9 bases between the germline ends. The CDR3 spells CASRVGVNIQYF. CDR3 nucleotide sequence: TGTGCCAGCAGGGTAGGGGTAAACATTCAGTACTTC.

This clonotype was counted only a few times. The rearrangement links TRBV4-2 to TRBJ2-1, with unresolved D. Germline V gene lookup returns CDR1 LGHNA and CDR2 YNFKEQ. The CDR3 runs to 15 residues. V shed 4 bases and J shed 5 bases, with 15 bases lying between them. CDR3 loop: CASSLGSEPDNEQFF. The CDR3 DNA is TGTGCCAGCAGCCTAGGATCTGAACCTGACAATGAGCAGTTCTTC.

The chain combines TRBV10-3 with TRBJ2-7, with 7 bases fitting TRBD2. There are 16 residues in the CDR3. Per germline, CDR1 ENHRY and CDR2 SYGVKD. V lost 4 bases and J lost 0; bases outside the gene matches: 9. Written as DNA, the CDR3 is TGTGCCATCAGTGGGCGGCCTAGCGGAAGCTCCTACGAGCAGTACTTC. Protein product: CAISGRPSGSSYEQYF.

The chain uses TRBV6-5 and TRBJ1-2; no clear D. V dropped 0 bases and J dropped 4 bases, with 12 bases sitting between them. The CDR3 is 15 amino acids. Looked up from germline, CDR1 is MNHEY and CDR2 is SVGAGI. CDR3 sequence: CASSYSINQPYGYTF. CDR3 DNA: TGTGCCAGCAGTTACTCGATCAACCAGCCCTATGGCTACACCTTC.

This chain uses TRBV7-2 with TRBJ2-3; the match to TRBD2 covers 7 bases. This CDR3 contains 15 residues. In germline, CDR1 is SGHTA, CDR2 FQGNSA. J gave up 8 bases and V 1 base, and 9 bases lay outside the gene matches. CDR3 amino acids: CASSLGGGGPGTQYF. In DNA form, the CDR3 reads TGTGCCAGCAGCTTAGGGGGGGGAGGCCCGGGTACGCAGTATTTT.

This clonotype occurred many times. The chain recombines TRBV7-8 with TRBJ2-3; 7 bases line up with TRBD2. Germline lookup yields CDR1 SGHVS and CDR2 FQNEAQ. V gave up 1 base and J gave up 4 bases; unmatched junction bases: 8. This CDR3 region has 16 residues. The CDR3 here is CASSLGDYQGSDTQYF. CDR3 DNA: TGTGCCAGCAGCTTAGGGGACTATCAGGGATCAGATACGCAGTATTTT. Supplemented by reference TRBV7-8 and TRBJ2-3, the full variable domain reads GAGVSQSPRYKVAKRGQDVALRCDPISGHVSLFWYQQALGQGPEFLTYFQNEAQLDKSGLPSDRFFAERPEGSVSTLKIQRTQQEDSAVYLCASSLGDYQGSDTQYFGPGTRLTVL.

This clonotype was picked up a small number of times. The rearrangement joins TRBV28 to TRBJ2-3, with 7 bases aligning to TRBD2. V lost 3 bases, J lost 4 bases, and 19 bases stayed unmatched. CDR3 length: 19 amino acids. The germline V gene has CDR1 MDHEN and CDR2 SYDVKM. CDR3 bases: TGTGCCAGCAGTTTCCTGAGGACTAGAGCGTCCCCCGACCCAGATACGCAGTATTTT. This translates into CASSFLRTRASPDPDTQYF.

This clonotype was observed a few times. The V call is TRBV27, the J call TRBJ2-7, with 11 nucleotides matching TRBD1. With 8 bases clipped from V and 1 base from J, the junction kept 10 bases outside the gene matches. The CDR3 extends over 16 amino acids. The V gene's germline CDR1 is MNHEY and CDR2 SMNVEV (reference sequence). The CDR3 coding sequence is TGTGCCAGCCACCCCCCACGGGACAGGGGGTCCTACGAGCAGTACTTC. It specifies CASHPPRDRGSYEQYF.

This clonotype was counted only a few times. CDR3 region: CASSLGSGYETQYF. The CDR3 DNA is TGTGCCAGCAGCCTAGGGTCAGGGTACGAGACCCAGTACTTC. The chain uses TRBV7-7 and TRBJ2-5; D possibly corresponds to TRBD1 (5 bases). Germline loops: CDR1 SSHAT, CDR2 FNYEAQ (reference sequence). The CDR3 is made up of 14 amino acids. V was trimmed by 5 bases and J by 5 bases, leaving 15 bases between them.

This clonotype was seen a single time. The chain joins TRBV7-2 to TRBJ2-3, with 9 bases lining up with TRBD2. Germline trimming cut 3 bases from V and 6 bases from J; bases unmatched to any gene: 7. This CDR3 region has 15 residues. CDR1 is SGHTA and CDR2 is FQGNSA in the germline V gene. The chain's CDR3 is CASSFQRGDRDTQYF. CDR3 sequence (DNA): TGTGCCAGCAGCTTCCAGCGGGGGGATCGGGATACGCAGTATTTT.

This clonotype was detected once. The V and J genes are TRBV21-1 and TRBJ2-7. TRBV21-1 is annotated as a pseudogene. This CDR3 has 17 amino acids. CDR3 region: CASSKAKGSVTPYEQYF. The CDR3 DNA reads as TGTGCCAGCAGCAAAGCGAAGGGTTCAGTAACCCCCTACGAGCAGTACTTC.

On this clonotype itself: The junction and the germline gene differ at one end; a read error may be behind it. The chain has TRBV29-1 and TRBJ2-7; TRBD2 matches at 7 bases. Germline V gene sequence: CDR1 SQVTM, CDR2 ANQGSEA. This CDR3 is 12 amino acids long. CDR3 amino acids: CSVEDSGERENF. CDR3 in DNA: TGCAGCGTTGAAGATAGTGGGGAGCGGGAAAACTTC.

The chain employs TRBV29-1 and TRBJ2-7; tentative D call: TRBD1 (6 bases). Germline CDR1 is SQVTM and CDR2 is ANQGSEA. The CDR3 is made up of 13 amino acids. Deletions cut 4 bases from V and 7 bases from J, with 17 bases between. CDR3 nucleotide sequence: TGCAGCGTTGCTGGACAGTTTACCCTGGAGCAGTACTTC. Translated: CSVAGQFTLEQYF.

This chain links TRBV20-1 with TRBJ2-5, with 8 bases aligning to TRBD2. This CDR3 contains 15 residues. The V gene end was trimmed by 2 bases and the J gene end by 1 base; junction bases not matched to a gene: 6. From germline, CDR1 is DFQATT and CDR2 SNEGSKA (reference sequence). The CDR3 here is CSARMSSGPQETQYF. CDR3 bases: TGCAGTGCTAGAATGTCTAGCGGGCCCCAAGAGACCCAGTACTTC.